This is a list of T cell receptor beta chains from one sample in a study of vaccination and CD4 T cells after COVID-19. TCRdb recomputed calls from the PCR reads with MiXCR, one row per CDR3 protein. The table has some 14,000 distinct CDR3 sequences, around 40% seen once. For these TCRs, the target antigens are not known. Sequencing was done on a sample of CD4+ T cells from blood, cultured in vitro. These receptors all come from a human donor who had recovered from COVID-19. Each CDR3 is given with its conserved first and last residue. D genes are given only for firm matches. Where a row states a size, it is once, few, many or the class of an expanded clone; other rows omit it.

clone_size	v_call	d_call	j_call	cdr3_nt	cdr3_aa
NA	TRBV7-3	NA	TRBJ2-2	TGTGCCAGCAGCTCAGGGGGACTAGAGGTAGTGGAGGAGCTGTTTTTT	CASSSGGLEVVEELFF
NA	TRBV7-8	NA	TRBJ2-5	TGTGCCAGCGAAACAAGCGTAGGAAGGGAGACCCAGTACTTC	CASETSVGRETQYF
NA	TRBV20-1	NA	TRBJ1-1	TGCAGTGCTATCAACCCCGACAGATCGAACACTGAAGCTTTCTTT	CSAINPDRSNTEAFF
NA	TRBV29-1	TRBD1	TRBJ1-2	TGCAGCGCGCTTGACAGGGGGAATTATGGCTACACCTTC	CSALDRGNYGYTF
few	TRBV12-3/TRBV12-4	TRBD1	TRBJ1-2	TGTGCCAGCAGCTGGGACAGAAACTATGGCTACACCTTC	CASSWDRNYGYTF
NA	TRBV6-1	TRBD1	TRBJ2-7	TGTGCCAGCAGTGAATGGACAGGTACCTACGAGCAGTACTTC	CASSEWTGTYEQYF
NA	TRBV15	TRBD2	TRBJ2-5	TGTGCCACCAGCAGAGATGCGGGAGTCCAAGAGACCCAGTACTTC	CATSRDAGVQETQYF
few	TRBV7-9	TRBD1	TRBJ1-2	TGTGCCAGCGATCGACAGGGTGTTGGCTACACCTTC	CASDRQGVGYTF
few	TRBV19	NA	TRBJ1-1	TGTGCCAGTAGTCTCAGGGGAAACACTGAAGCTTTCTTT	CASSLRGNTEAFF
NA	TRBV12-3/TRBV12-4	NA	TRBJ1-5	TGTGCCAGCAGGTCCGGACAGAACAATCAGCCCCAGCATTTT	CASRSGQNNQPQHF
few	TRBV6-1	NA	TRBJ1-3	TGTGCCAGCAGCCTCAGGGGAGGAAACACCATATATTTT	CASSLRGGNTIYF
few	TRBV4-1	TRBD2	TRBJ2-5	TGCGCCAGCTCGGTCGGGAGGAGAGAGACCCAGTACTTC	CASSVGRRETQYF